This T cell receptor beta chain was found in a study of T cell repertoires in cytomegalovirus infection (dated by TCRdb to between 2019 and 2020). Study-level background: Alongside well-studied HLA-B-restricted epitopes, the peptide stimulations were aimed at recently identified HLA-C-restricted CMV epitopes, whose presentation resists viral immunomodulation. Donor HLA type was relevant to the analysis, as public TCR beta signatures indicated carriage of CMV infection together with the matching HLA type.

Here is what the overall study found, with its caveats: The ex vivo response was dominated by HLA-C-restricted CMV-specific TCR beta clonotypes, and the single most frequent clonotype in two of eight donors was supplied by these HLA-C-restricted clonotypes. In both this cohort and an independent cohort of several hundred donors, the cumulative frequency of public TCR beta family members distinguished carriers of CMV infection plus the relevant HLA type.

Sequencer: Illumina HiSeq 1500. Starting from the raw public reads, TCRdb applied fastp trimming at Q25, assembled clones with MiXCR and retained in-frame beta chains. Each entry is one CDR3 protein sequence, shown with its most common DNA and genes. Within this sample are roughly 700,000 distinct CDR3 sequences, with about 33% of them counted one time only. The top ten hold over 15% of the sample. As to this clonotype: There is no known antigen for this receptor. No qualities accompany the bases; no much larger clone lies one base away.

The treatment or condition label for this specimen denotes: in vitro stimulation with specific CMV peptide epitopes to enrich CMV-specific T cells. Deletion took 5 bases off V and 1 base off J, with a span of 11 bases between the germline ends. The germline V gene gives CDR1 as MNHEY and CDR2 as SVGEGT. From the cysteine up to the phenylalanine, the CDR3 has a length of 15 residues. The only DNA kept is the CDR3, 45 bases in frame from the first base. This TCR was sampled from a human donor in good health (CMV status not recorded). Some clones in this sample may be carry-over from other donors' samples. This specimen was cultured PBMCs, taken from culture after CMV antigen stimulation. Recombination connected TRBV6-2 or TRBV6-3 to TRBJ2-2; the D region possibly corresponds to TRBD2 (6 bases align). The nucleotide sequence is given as TGTGCCAGCAGTCTCCGGGACTGGAACACCGGGGAGCTGTTTTTT. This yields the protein CASSLRDWNTGELFF.